This TCR beta chain came from a study of radiotherapy plus CTLA-4 blockade in lung cancer. Study overall: For 18% of patients, objective responses occurred, and about 33% had disease control.

Assay: immunoSEQ multiplex PCR; the TCRdb copy retains only in-frame clones and omits some. The sample has some 110,000 clones, roughly 74% seen once; the top ten hold 4.5% to 5.5%. Germline V gene data show CDR1 as SEHNR and CDR2 as FQNEAQ (reference sequence). This CDR3 contains 13 residues. V was cut by 6 bases and J by 1 base, with 9 bases left in between. This chain joins TRBV7-9 and TRBJ1-1; D may be TRBD1 (6 bases). This clonotype was obtained from a human donor with non-small cell lung cancer who had a partial response to radiotherapy plus ipilimumab. The specimen was peripheral blood, collected from a patient treated with radiotherapy plus ipilimumab. This chain's CDR3 is CASRRTANTEAFF. DNA for the CDR3: TGTGCCAGCAGAAGGACAGCGAACACTGAAGCTTTCTTT.